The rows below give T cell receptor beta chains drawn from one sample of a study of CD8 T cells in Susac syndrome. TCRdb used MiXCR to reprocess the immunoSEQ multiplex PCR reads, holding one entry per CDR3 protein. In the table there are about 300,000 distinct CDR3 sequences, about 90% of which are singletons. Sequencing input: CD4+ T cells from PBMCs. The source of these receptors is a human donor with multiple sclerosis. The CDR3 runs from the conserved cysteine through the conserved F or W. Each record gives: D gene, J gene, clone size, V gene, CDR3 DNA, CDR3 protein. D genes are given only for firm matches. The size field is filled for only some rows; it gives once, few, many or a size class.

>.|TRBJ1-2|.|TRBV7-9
TGTGCCAGCAGCAAGGACGGAACGTCTAACTATGGCTACACCTTC
CASSKDGTSNYGYTF
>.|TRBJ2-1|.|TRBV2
TGTGCCAGCAGTCAGAGGATGACCCCGAACAATGAGCAGTTCTTC
CASSQRMTPNNEQFF
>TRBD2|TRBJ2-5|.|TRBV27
TGTGCCAGCAGTTTAATGGTCAGCGGCGGGGGGGCCGGGGAGACCCAGTACTTC
CASSLMVSGGGAGETQYF
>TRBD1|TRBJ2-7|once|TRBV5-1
TGCGCCAGCAGCCTAGACACAGGGGGTACCCGTTACTTC
CASSLDTGGTRYF
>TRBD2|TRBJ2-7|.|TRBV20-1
TGCAGTGCTATTGGTTCGCGGGAGGACTCCTACGAGCAGTACTTC
CSAIGSREDSYEQYF
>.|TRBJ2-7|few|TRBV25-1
TGTGCCAGCAGTGAGGGGGTGTACGAGCAGTACTTC
CASSEGVYEQYF
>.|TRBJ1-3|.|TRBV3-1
TGTGCCAGCAGCCAAGACGCGGGTGGAAACACCATATATTTT
CASSQDAGGNTIYF
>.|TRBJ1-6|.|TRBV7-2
TGTGCCAGCAGCTACGGAAGCTCCTATAATTCACCCCTCCACTTT
CASSYGSSYNSPLHF
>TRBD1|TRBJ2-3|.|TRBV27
TGTGCCAGCAGTTTAGGCAGGGGGATCCGACTTAGCACAGATACGCAGTATTTT
CASSLGRGIRLSTDTQYF
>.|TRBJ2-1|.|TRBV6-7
TGTGCCAGCTTCCTCAAGAAATACAATGAGCAGTTCTTC
CASFLKKYNEQFF
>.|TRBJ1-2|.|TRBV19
TGTGCCAGTATGCAGGGACGAGGAAATGGCTACACCTTC
CASMQGRGNGYTF
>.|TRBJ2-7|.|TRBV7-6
TGTGCCAGCAGCCGACAGAAAAGATACGAGCAGTACTTC
CASSRQKRYEQYF
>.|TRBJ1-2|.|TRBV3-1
TGTGCCAGCATCCCTTCGACGGGCTATGGCTACACCTTC
CASIPSTGYGYTF
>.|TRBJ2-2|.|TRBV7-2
TGTGCCAGCATCCTGGGGGCGGGGCTGAACACCGGGGAGCTGTTTTTT
CASILGAGLNTGELFF
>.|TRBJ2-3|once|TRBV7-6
TGTGCCAGCAGCCGTCGGGACCACGCGTCCGATACGCAGTATTTT
CASSRRDHASDTQYF
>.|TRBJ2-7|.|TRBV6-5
TGTGCCAGCAGTTACTGGGGACGGAACTCCTACGAGCAGTACTTC
CASSYWGRNSYEQYF
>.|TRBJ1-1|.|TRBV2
TGTGCCAGCAGTGGGCATTCTTACACTGAAGCTTTCTTT
CASSGHSYTEAFF
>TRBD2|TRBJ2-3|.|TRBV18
TGTGCCAGCTCACCACCAAGCGGGGGCCCGCCAGATACGCAGTATTTT
CASSPPSGGPPDTQYF
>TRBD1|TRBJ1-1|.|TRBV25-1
TGTGCCAGCAGGGTTATACAGGGGCGCACTGAAGCTTTCTTT
CASRVIQGRTEAFF
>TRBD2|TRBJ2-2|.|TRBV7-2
TGTGCCAGCAGCCCATCCGGGACTAGCGGGCGTGCCGGTACCGGGGAGCTGTTTTTT
CASSPSGTSGRAGTGELFF
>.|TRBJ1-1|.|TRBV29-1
TGCAGCGTAAACCACAGAGGGGCAAGGACTGAAGCTTTCTTT
CSVNHRGARTEAFF
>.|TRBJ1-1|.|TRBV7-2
TGTGCCAGCAGCCTGGACGTGCGGTCGAACACTGAAGCTTTCTTT
CASSLDVRSNTEAFF
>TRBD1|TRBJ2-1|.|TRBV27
TGTGCCAGCAGTTCCCCAAAGGTGGGACAGGGACCCTACAATGAGCAGTTCTTC
CASSSPKVGQGPYNEQFF
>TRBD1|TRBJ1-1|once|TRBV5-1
TGCGCCAGCAGCCCAGGGGGCGCGTTGGTGAACACTGAAGCTTTCTTT
CASSPGGALVNTEAFF
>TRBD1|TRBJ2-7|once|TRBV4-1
TGCGCCAGCAGCCAGACAGGGGCCTCCTACGAGCAGTACTTC
CASSQTGASYEQYF
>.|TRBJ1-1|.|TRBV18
TGTGCCAGCTCACCGGCAGCGAACACTGAAGCTTTCTTT
CASSPAANTEAFF
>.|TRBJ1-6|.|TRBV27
TGTGCCAGCAGTTTACTGCGACCTGACTCACCCCTCCACTTT
CASSLLRPDSPLHF
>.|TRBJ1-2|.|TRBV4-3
TGCGCCAGCAGCCAAGAGCTGATAGGGACCTATGGCTACACCTTC
CASSQELIGTYGYTF
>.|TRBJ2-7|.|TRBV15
TGTGCCACCCTGGCCGCTTCCTACAGGGCCAACTACGAGCAGTACTTC
CATLAASYRANYEQYF
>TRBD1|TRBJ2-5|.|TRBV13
TGTGCCAGCAGCTTAGAGGAAGGGGGCCCTCTAGGAGAGACCCAGTACTTC
CASSLEEGGPLGETQYF
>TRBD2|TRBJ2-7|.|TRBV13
TGTGCCAGCAGCTTAAGACGGACGCGGGGGGGGAGCTCCTACGAGCAGTACTTC
CASSLRRTRGGSSYEQYF
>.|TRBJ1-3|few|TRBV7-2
TGTGCCAGCAGCTTAGGGGGGTATGGAAACACCATATATTTT
CASSLGGYGNTIYF
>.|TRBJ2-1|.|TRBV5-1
TGCGCCAGCAGCTTGGGACTAGAGCTTGTCGATGAGCAGTTCTTC
CASSLGLELVDEQFF
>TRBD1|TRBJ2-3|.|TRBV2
TGTGCCAGCAGACCTAGGACAGGGACCCAAGATACGCAGTATTTT
CASRPRTGTQDTQYF
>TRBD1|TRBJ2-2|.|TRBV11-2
TGTGCCAGCAGCCTACGGACAGGGTTGAACACCGGGGAGCTGTTTTTT
CASSLRTGLNTGELFF
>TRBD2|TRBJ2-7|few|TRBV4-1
TGCGCCAGCAGCCCTAGCGGAGGAAGGTACGAGCAGTACTTC
CASSPSGGRYEQYF
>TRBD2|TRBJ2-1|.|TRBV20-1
TGCAGTGCTTTAACTAGCGGGGTTTACAATGAGCAGTTCTTC
CSALTSGVYNEQFF
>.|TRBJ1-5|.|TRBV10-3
TGTGCCATCAGCGAGGCAGGGGCCGGCAATCAGCCCCAGCATTTT
CAISEAGAGNQPQHF
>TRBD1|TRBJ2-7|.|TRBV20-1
TGCAGTGCGAAAGGGACAGGACGATATAGTAGCTCCTACGAGCAGTACTTC
CSAKGTGRYSSSYEQYF
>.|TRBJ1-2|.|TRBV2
TGTGCCAGCTCCCTAACCGGGAGCTATGGCTACACCTTC
CASSLTGSYGYTF